This T cell receptor beta chain is from a study of T cells in Graves' hyperthyroidism and ophthalmopathy (dated by TCRdb to the late 2010s). For the wider study: Peripheral blood samples were taken at the time of initial diagnosis, prior to any treatment. According to the paper, TCR Vbeta CDR3 sequencing was carried out on over 130 peripheral blood samples, which came from approximately 43 ophthalmopathy, around 74 hyperthyroidism and approximately 17 progressor patients. After blood sampling, hyperthyroidism patients were treated with methimazole at a starting dose of 30 mg daily, and ophthalmopathy patients were treated with high-dose intravenous methylprednisolone. In roughly six Graves' hyperthyroidism patients, the study also compared T-cell repertoires from thyroid tissue with T-cell repertoires from blood. Whether ophthalmopathy could be predicted prospectively was tested in an independent validation cohort made up of roughly 20 hyperthyroidism patients plus 17 patients who later progressed to ophthalmopathy. The 95 to 100 discovery patients were divided at random into training and test sets in a 7:3 ratio. To identify TCR V-J signatures that set the groups apart, the researchers used a discovery cohort of about a hundred patients, made up of about 44 with Graves' ophthalmopathy and 55 to 65 with stable Graves' hyperthyroidism.

The full study reports these points: In cross-validation, a model built on a 13 V-J signature told ophthalmopathy apart from stable hyperthyroidism with approximately 90% sensitivity and about 81% specificity, and in testing the same model reached 80%/75%. In validation, the model predicted progression to ophthalmopathy with over 65% sensitivity and roughly 72% specificity, a median of approximately 6.7 months before onset. Most expanded thyroid clonotypes (frequency above 0.001) were also detected in blood, suggesting blood repertoires may reflect thyroid immune responses. Sample size was not statistically predetermined, and blinding of investigators to group allocation was not performed.

Ophthalmopathy patients had moderately to severely active disease, Clinical Activity Score of at least 3, NOSPECS grade of at least 4, and duration under 3 months. Exclusion was applied to patients with uncontrolled infections, other autoimmune diseases, pregnancy or lactation. Diagnoses were established on the basis of clinical symptoms, serum thyroxine and TRAb, thyroid ultrasound, and orbital computed tomography. PBMCs were separated from roughly 10 ml of fresh peripheral blood using Ficoll-Paque density gradient centrifugation. Total RNA was extracted using Trizol reagent, and RNA quality was assessed on an Agilent 2100 Bioanalyzer. This clonotype was observed many times. Its antigen is unknown. Base-call qualities are not available, and no considerably larger clone is one nucleotide away. Per the germline V gene, SGHRS is the CDR1 and YFSETQ is the CDR2. V is shortened by 4 bases, J by 7 bases, and the region joining them spans 20 bases. The CDR3 runs 15 residues from the cysteine to the phenylalanine. The retained sequence is limited to the CDR3, 45 bases, with the frame set at the first base.

The TCR beta CDR3 regions were amplified from RNA transcripts. A first-round RT-PCR of the TCR CDR3 used the HTBI primer set with the Qiagen OneStep RT-PCR kit. A second multiplex PCR round built the libraries, followed by size selection and purification. Libraries were sequenced paired-end with 100 bp reads on an Illumina HiSeq2000. Processing in the source paper ran as follows. SOAPnuke was used to process the raw data, with reads discarded if the reads contained adapters or uncalled bases, had a mean Phred below 15, or lacked an exact constant-primer or identifier match. High-quality paired reads were merged using COPE v1.2.5, and each unique nucleotide sequence was defined as a clonotype. MiTCR v1.1 was used to align clonotypes to the IMGT TRBV, TRBD and TRBJ reference segments. Only V-J combinations with frequency above 0.0001, covering 99% to 99.2% of repertoires, were analysed. A TCS score was defined as the ratio of F50 (clonal expansion) to E x V (chaos), with BLOSUM62-based TCRdist applied between CDR3 peptides within each V-J. Welch's t-statistics and random forest reduced 500 to 650 V-J features to fewer than 15, which were used in a naive Bayes classifier (R e1071). TCRdb cleaned the public reads at Q25 with fastp, built clones with MiXCR and kept in-frame beta chains. Every CDR3 protein is listed once, alongside the most common genes and DNA of its rows. It is TCRdb's table, rather than the study itself, that gives the V and J calls and clone size. This sample gives hundreds of thousands of distinct CDR3 sequences in total; approximately 14% of them show up just once. The biggest ten clones account for around 12% of the sample.

The chain is encoded by TRBV5-1 joined to TRBJ1-1, with no confidently assigned D gene. This receptor was identified in a woman aged 45-65 years with Graves' ophthalmopathy. Material for sequencing was blood. The nucleotide sequence reads TGCGCCAGCAGCCCCCCGACTGGAGGTGCGAGTGAAGCTTTCTTT. This codes for CASSPPTGGASEAFF.